This is a list of T cell receptor beta chains from one sample in a study of cytomegalovirus exposure and HLA in healthy donors. Measured with immunoSEQ multiplex PCR; TCRdb has only the in-frame clones, and not every one. This table holds 200,000 to 250,000 clones, about 72% found once. Sequencing was performed on PBMCs. These receptor sequences come from a male donor in good health and CMV-seronegative. CDR3s leave out the opening cysteine and the closing phenylalanine or tryptophan. Fields, in order: J gene, CDR3 length, V gene, clone size, CDR3 protein. Not every row has a clone size; where given, it reads once, few, many or a size class.

TRBJ2-2,16,TRBV11-2,.,ASSSLLAGGRNTGELF
TRBJ2-1,14,TRBV19,.,ASSQHTSGRFNEQF
TRBJ2-2,15,TRBV7-9,.,ASSLGGLAGNTGELF
TRBJ1-4,13,TRBV5-1,few,ASSSGDRDNEKLF
TRBJ1-1,14,TRBV6-6,few,ASSPDRNRMNTEAF
TRBJ1-2,12,TRBV5-6,.,ASSSDNANYGYT
TRBJ2-7,12,TRBV14,once,ASSKGARVNEQY
TRBJ2-3,16,TRBV14,.,ASSLLRTGGADTDTQY
TRBJ1-2,13,TRBV6-5,.,ASSSFGLTDGGYT
TRBJ2-3,12,TRBV29-1,.,SVSSGARSNTQY
TRBJ2-7,14,TRBV6-1,few,ASSGIPGQGNYEQY
TRBJ2-7,8,TRBV2,.,ASRQYEQY
TRBJ2-3,9,TRBV9,.,ASSSGVLQY
TRBJ2-3,16,TRBV7-6,.,ASSLGAGGPSSTDTQY
TRBJ2-5,11,TRBV5-1,.,ASSLDNKETQY
TRBJ1-5,11,TRBV6-1,.,ASSDFSNQPQH
TRBJ2-7,12,TRBV6-1,few,ASSGTSGFYEQY
TRBJ2-2,11,TRBV6-1,once,ASSESSGWELF
TRBJ2-4,12,TRBV6-1,few,ATAERGAKNIQY
TRBJ1-3,13,TRBV5-1,.,ASSSRGPSGNTIY
TRBJ2-1,9,TRBV29-1,.,SGTSGREQF
TRBJ2-3,17,TRBV7-9,.,ASSLPDWEGGDLTDTQY
TRBJ1-4,13,TRBV4-1,.,ASSQEGQGWEKLF
TRBJ2-1,12,TRBV14,.,ASSRLAPYNEQF
TRBJ1-4,12,TRBV6-1,medium-sized,ASSLYDKNEKLF
TRBJ2-3,12,TRBV9,.,ASSVSGSTDTQY
TRBJ2-1,14,TRBV29-1,.,SVEDLAGGVPVEQF
TRBJ2-1,12,TRBV7-3,.,ASAAGVGSNEQF
TRBJ2-1,11,TRBV15,.,ATSRGTGNEQF